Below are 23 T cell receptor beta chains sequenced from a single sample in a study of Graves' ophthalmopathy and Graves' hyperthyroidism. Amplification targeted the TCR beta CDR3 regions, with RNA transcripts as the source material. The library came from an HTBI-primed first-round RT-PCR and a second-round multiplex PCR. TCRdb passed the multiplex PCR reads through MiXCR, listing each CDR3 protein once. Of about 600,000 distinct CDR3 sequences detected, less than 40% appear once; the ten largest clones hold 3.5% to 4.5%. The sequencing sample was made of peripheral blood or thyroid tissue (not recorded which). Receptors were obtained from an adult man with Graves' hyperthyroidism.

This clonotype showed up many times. The CDR3 nucleotides are TGTGCCATCAGAACCGGGACAGGGGCACAAAGAACCTATGGCTACACCTTC. Amino acids: CAIRTGTGAQRTYGYTF. The chain uses TRBV10-3 and TRBJ1-2, with 10 bases aligning to TRBD1. The CDR3 has 17 amino acids. The ends lost 6 bases at V and 4 bases at J; junction bases unmatched: 14. Germline CDR1 ENHRY, CDR2 SYGVKD.

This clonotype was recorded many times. CDR3 nucleotides: TGCGCCAGCAGTCCCCGGGACAGGGGCGAAAAACTGTTTTTT. As protein: CASSPRDRGEKLFF. The chain couples TRBV5-1 to TRBJ1-4, with 10 bases fitting TRBD1. Unmatched junction bases numbered 6, after V lost 5 bases and J lost 8 bases. Germline lookup yields CDR1 SGHRS and CDR2 YFSETQ. The CDR3 extends over 14 amino acids.

The CDR3 spells CASSLTAGTTEQYF. The CDR3, as DNA: TGTGCCAGCAGCTTGACCGCCGGGACAACAGAGCAGTACTTC. The chain carries TRBV5-5 and TRBJ2-7; D perhaps matches TRBD1 (6 bases). The V end lost 1 base, the J end lost 7 bases, and 15 bases lay between the germline ends. The CDR3 extends over 14 amino acids. Germline CDR1 is SGHKS and CDR2 is YYEKEE (reference sequence).

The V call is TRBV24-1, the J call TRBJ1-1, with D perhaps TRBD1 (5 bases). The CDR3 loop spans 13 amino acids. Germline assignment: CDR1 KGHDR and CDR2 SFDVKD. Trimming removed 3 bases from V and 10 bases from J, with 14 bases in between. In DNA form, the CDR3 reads TGTGCCACCAGTGATCCAAACCGGGACGGAGCTTTCTTT. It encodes CATSDPNRDGAFF.

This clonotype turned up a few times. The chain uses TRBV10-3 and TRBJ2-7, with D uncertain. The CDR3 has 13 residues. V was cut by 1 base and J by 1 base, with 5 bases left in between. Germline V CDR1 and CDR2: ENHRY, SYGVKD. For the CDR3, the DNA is TGTGCCATCAGTGAGTTCGGGTCCTACGAGCAGTACTTC. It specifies CAISEFGSYEQYF.

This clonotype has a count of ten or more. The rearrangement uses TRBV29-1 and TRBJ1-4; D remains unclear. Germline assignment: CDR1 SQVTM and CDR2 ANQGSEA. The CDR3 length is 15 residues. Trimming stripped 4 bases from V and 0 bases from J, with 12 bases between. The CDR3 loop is CSVGGTPATNEKLFF. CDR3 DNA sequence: TGCAGCGTTGGCGGAACACCCGCAACTAATGAAAAACTGTTTTTT.

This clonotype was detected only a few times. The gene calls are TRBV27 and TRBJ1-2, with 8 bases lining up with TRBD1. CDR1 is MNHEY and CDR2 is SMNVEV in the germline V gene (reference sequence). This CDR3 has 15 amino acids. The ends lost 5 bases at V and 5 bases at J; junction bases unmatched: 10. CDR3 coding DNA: TGTGCCAGCAGTACCTACGGACAGGGAAATTATGGCTACACCTTC. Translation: CASSTYGQGNYGYTF.

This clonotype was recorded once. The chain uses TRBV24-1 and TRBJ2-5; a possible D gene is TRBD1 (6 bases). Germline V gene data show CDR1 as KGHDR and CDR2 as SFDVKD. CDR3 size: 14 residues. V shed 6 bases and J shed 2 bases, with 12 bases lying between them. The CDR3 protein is CATSPQGRQETQYF. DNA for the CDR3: TGTGCCACCAGTCCGCAGGGGAGACAAGAGACCCAGTACTTC.

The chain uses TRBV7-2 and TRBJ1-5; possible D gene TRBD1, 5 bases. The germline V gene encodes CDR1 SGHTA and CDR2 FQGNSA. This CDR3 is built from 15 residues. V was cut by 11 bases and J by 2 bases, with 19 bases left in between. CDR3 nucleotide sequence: TGTGCCCGCGGGGGTGAGGGGAGCGGCAATCAGCCCCAGCATTTT. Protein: CARGGEGSGNQPQHF.

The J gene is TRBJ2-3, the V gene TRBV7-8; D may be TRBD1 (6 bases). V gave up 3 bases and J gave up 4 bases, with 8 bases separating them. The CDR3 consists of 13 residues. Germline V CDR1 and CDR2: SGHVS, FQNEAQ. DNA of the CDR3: TGTGCCAGCAGCTTTAACAGGGCAGATACGCAGTATTTT. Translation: CASSFNRADTQYF.

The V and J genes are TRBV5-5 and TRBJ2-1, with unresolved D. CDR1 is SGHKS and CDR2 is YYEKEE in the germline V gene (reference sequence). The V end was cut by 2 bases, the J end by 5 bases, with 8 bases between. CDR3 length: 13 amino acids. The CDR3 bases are TGTGCCAGCAGCTTAGGTCCAAACAATGAGCAGTTCTTC. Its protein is CASSLGPNNEQFF.

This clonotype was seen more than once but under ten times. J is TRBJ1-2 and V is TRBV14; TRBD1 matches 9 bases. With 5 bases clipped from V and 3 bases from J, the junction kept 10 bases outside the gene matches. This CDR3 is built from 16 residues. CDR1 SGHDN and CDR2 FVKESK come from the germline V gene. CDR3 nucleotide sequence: TGTGCCAGCAGCAAAGTCGTTTGGGACAGGGACTATGGCTACACCTTC. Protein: CASSKVVWDRDYGYTF. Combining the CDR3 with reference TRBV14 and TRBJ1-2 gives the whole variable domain EAGVTQFPSHSVIEKGQTVTLRCDPISGHDNLYWYRRVMGKEIKFLLHFVKESKQDESGMPNNRFLAERTGGTYSTLKVQPAELEDSGVYFCASSKVVWDRDYGYTFGSGTRLTVV.

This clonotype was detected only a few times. CDR3 protein: CASSEGTPGETQYF. DNA for the CDR3: TGTGCCAGCAGTGAAGGGACACCAGGGGAGACCCAGTACTTC. This chain connects TRBV6-1 to TRBJ2-5; D is possibly TRBD1 (5 bases). V lost 1 base and J lost 5, with 11 bases in between. The V gene's germline CDR1 is MNHNS and CDR2 SASEGT. CDR3 length equals 14 residues.

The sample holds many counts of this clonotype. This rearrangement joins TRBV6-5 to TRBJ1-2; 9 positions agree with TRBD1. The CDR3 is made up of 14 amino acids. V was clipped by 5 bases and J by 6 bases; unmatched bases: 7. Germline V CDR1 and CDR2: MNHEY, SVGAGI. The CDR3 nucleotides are TGTGCCAGCAGTGACGGAGACAGGGGGGATGGCTACACCTTC. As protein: CASSDGDRGDGYTF.

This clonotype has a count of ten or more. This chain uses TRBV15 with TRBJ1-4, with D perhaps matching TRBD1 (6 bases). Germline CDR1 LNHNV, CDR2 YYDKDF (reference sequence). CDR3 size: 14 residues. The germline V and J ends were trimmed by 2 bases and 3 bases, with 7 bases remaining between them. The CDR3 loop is CATSRQGSNEKLFF. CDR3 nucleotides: TGTGCCACCAGCAGACAGGGGTCTAATGAAAAACTGTTTTTT.

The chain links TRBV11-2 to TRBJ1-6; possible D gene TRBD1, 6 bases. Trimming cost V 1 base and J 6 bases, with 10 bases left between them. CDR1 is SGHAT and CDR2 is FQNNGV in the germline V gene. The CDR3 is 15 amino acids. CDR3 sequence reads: CASSLVGGLNSPLHF. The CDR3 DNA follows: TGTGCCAGCAGCTTAGTGGGGGGCCTTAATTCACCCCTCCACTTT.

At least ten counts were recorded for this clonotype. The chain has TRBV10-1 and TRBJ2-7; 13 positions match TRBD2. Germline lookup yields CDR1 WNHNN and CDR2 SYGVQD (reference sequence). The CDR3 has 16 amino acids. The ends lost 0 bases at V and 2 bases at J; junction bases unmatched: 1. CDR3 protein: CASSESTSGRPYEQYF. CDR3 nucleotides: TGCGCCAGCAGTGAGTCGACTAGCGGGAGGCCCTACGAGCAGTACTTC.

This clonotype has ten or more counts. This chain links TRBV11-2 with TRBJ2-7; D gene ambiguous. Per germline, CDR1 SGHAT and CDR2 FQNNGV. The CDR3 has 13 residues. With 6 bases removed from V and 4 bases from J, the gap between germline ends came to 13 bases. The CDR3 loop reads CASSSDAGYEQYF. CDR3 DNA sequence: TGTGCCAGCAGTTCCGACGCTGGGTACGAGCAGTACTTC.

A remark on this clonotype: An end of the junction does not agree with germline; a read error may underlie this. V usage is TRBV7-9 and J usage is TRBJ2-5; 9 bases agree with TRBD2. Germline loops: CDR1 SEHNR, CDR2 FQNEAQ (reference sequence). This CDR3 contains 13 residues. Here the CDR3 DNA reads TGTGCCAGCAGCTTAGATTCGGCTAGCGGGAAGTTCTTC. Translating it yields CASSLDSASGKFF.

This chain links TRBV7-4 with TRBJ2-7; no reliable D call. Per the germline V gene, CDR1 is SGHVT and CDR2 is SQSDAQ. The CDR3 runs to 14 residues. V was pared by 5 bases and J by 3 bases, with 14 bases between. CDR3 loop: CASSVEVVDYEQYF. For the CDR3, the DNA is TGTGCCAGCAGCGTTGAAGTGGTGGACTACGAGCAGTACTTC.

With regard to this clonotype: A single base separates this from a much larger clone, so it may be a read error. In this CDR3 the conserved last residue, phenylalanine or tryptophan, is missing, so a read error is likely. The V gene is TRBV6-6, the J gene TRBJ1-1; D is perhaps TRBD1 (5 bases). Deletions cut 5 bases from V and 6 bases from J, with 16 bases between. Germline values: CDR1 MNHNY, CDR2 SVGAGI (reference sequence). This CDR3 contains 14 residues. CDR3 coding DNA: TGTGCCAGCAGTCCAGACCTTGTGGGGGCTGAAGCTTTCCTT. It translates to CASSPDLVGAEAFL.

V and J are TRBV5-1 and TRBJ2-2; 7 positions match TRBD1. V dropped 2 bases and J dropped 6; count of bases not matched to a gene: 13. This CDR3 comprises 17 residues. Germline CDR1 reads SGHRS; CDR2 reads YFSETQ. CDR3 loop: CASSFPDRAGWAGELFF. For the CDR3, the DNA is TGCGCCAGCAGCTTTCCTGACAGGGCCGGTTGGGCCGGGGAGCTGTTTTTT.

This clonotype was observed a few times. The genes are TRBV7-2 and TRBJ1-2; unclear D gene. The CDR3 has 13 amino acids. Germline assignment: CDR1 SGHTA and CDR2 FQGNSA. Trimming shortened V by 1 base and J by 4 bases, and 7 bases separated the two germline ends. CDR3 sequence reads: CASSLEFSYGYTF. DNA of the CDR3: TGTGCCAGCAGCTTAGAGTTTTCCTATGGCTACACCTTC.